This T cell receptor beta chain emerged from a study of radiation and T cells in renal cell carcinoma. Regarding the study as a whole: Top tumor clonotypes rose in blood 2 weeks post-radiation, then contracted.

Time point of the sample: blood 4 weeks post-SBRT, at nephrectomy. The treatment denotes: 15 Gy SBRT to primary tumor, nephrectomy 4 weeks later. Nephrectomy followed 15 Gy stereotactic body radiation by 4 weeks. CDR3 size: 15 residues. CDR1 is WNHNN and CDR2 is SYGVQD in the germline V gene (reference sequence). Trimming removed 3 bases from V and 0 bases from J, with 9 bases in between. Data came from immunoSEQ multiplex PCR; TCRdb stores just in-frame clones and leaves some out. The table shows 130,000 to 150,000 clones, with approximately 86% occurring only once. As to this clone: What it binds is unknown.

The sample was blood, taken from a patient whose treatment included radiotherapy and nephrectomy. The source is a woman in her forties or fifties with renal cell carcinoma. The chain employs TRBV10-1 and TRBJ2-1; D gene ambiguous. DNA for the CDR3: TGCGCCAGCAGTGATCAATTTAGCTCCTACAATGAGCAGTTCTTC. This codes for CASSDQFSSYNEQFF.